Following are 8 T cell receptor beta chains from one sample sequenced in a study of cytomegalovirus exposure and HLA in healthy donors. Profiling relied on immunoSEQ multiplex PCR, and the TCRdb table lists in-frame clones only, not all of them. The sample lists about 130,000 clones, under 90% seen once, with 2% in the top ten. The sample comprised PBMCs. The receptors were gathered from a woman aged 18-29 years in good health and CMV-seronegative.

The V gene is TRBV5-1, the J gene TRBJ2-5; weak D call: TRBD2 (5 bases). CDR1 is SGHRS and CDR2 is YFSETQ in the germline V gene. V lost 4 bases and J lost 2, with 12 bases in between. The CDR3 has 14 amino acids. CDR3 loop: CASSPEGTQETQYF. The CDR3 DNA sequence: TGCGCCAGCAGCCCAGAGGGTACGCAAGAGACCCAGTACTTC.

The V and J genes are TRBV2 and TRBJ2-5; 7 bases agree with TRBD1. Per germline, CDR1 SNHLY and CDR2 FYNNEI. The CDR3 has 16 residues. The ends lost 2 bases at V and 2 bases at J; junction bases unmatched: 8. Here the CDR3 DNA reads TGTGCCAGCAGTGAATTACCGACAGGGAGACAAGAGACCCAGTACTTC. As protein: CASSELPTGRQETQYF.

This chain's CDR3 is CASSTPLGGLYQETQYF. In DNA, the CDR3 is TGTGCCAGCAGCACACCCCTAGGCGGCCTGTACCAAGAGACCCAGTACTTC. V gene TRBV5-6 combines with J gene TRBJ2-5, with D uncertain. V was cut by 4 bases and J by 0 bases, with 19 bases left in between. The germline V gene has CDR1 SGHDT and CDR2 YYEEEE. The CDR3 extends over 17 amino acids.

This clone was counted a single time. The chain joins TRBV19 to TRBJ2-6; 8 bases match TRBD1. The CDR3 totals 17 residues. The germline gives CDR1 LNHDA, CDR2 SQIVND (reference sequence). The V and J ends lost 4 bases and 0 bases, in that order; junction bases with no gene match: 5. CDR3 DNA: TGTGCCAGTAGTAGGGTGACAGGGGTCTCTGGGGCCAACGTCCTGACTTTC. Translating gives CASSRVTGVSGANVLTF. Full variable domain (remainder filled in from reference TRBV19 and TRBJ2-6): DGGITQSPKYLFRKEGQNVTLSCEQNLNHDAMYWYRQDPGQGLRLIYYSQIVNDFQKGDIAEGYSVSREKKESFPLTVTSAQKNPTAFYLCASSRVTGVSGANVLTFGAGSRLTVL.

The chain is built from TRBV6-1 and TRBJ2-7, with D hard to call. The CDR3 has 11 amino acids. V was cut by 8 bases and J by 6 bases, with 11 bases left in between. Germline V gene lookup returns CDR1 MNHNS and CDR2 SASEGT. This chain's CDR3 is CASVVFGEQYF. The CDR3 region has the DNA TGTGCCAGCGTTGTTTTCGGCGAGCAGTACTTC.

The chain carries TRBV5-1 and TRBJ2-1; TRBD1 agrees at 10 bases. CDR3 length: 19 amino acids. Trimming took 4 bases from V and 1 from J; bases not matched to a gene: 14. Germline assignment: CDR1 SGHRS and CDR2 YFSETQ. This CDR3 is CASSALTGGKGSSYNEQFF. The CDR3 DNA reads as TGCGCCAGCAGCGCATTGACAGGGGGCAAAGGTAGTTCCTACAATGAGCAGTTCTTC.

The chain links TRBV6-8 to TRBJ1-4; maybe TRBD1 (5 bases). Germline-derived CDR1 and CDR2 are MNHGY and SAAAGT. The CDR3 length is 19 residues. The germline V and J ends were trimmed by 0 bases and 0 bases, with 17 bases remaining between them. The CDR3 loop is CASSYSKGQGGPTNEKLFF. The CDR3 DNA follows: TGTGCCAGCAGTTACTCGAAAGGGCAGGGAGGACCAACTAATGAAAAACTGTTTTTT.

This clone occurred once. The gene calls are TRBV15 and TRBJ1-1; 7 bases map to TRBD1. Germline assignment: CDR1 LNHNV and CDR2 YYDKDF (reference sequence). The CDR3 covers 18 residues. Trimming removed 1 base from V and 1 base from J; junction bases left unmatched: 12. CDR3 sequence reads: CATSRGNYRGRRNTEAFF. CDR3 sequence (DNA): TGTGCCACCAGCAGAGGAAACTACAGGGGCCGGAGGAACACTGAAGCTTTCTTT.